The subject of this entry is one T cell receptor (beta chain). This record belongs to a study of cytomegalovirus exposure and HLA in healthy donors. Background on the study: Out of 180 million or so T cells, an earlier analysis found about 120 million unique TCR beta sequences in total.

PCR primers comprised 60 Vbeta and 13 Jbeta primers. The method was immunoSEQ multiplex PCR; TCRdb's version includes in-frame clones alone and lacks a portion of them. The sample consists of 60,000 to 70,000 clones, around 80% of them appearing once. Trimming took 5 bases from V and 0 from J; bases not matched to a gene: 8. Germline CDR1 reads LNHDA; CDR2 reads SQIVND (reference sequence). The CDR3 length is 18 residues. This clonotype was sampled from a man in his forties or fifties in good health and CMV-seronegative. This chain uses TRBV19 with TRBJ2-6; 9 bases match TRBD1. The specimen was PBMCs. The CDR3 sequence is CASSPSGQGPSGANVLTF. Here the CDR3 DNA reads TGTGCCAGTAGTCCCTCGGGACAGGGCCCCTCTGGGGCCAACGTCCTGACTTTC.